This T cell receptor beta chain was captured by sequencing in a study of T cell changes during pregnancy in multiple sclerosis. V lost 0 bases to trimming and J lost 6 bases, with 12 bases between them. Germline V gene data show CDR1 as KGHSY and CDR2 as FQNENV. CDR3 length: 15 amino acids. Using immunoSEQ multiplex PCR, the repertoire was profiled, and TCRdb retains in-frame clones only, with some absent. This sample carries 100,000 or so clones, almost 95% of them seen once, and the ten largest clones take 2% to 2.5%. This receptor was taken from a female donor with multiple sclerosis, enrolled in a pregnancy study. The chain carries TRBV16 and TRBJ1-5; perhaps TRBD1 as D (5 bases). Sequenced material: peripheral blood, taken in the third trimester of pregnancy. CDR3 amino acids: CASSQSGPGIQPQHF. The CDR3 coding sequence is TGTGCCAGCAGCCAATCGGGGCCAGGGATTCAGCCCCAGCATTTT.